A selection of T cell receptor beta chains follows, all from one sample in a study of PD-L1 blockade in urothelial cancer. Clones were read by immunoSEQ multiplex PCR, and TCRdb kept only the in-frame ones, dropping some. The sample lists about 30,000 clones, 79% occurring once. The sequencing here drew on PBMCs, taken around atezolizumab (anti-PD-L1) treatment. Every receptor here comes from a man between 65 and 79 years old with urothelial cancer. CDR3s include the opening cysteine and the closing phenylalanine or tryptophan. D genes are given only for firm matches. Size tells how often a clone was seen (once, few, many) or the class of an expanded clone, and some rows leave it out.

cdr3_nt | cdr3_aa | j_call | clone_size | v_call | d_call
TGTGCCAGCAGTTTAGGGGCCACAGGGAAGGGCCAGCCCCAGCATTTT | CASSLGATGKGQPQHF | TRBJ1-5 | NA | TRBV28 | NA
TGTGCCAGCAGTTTGACTAGCGGGAGGAAAGATACGCAGTATTTT | CASSLTSGRKDTQYF | TRBJ2-3 | NA | TRBV7-9 | TRBD2
TGTGCCAGCAGCTTAAACCGTGCGCTCTACAATGAGCAGTTCTTC | CASSLNRALYNEQFF | TRBJ2-1 | few | TRBV7-6 | NA
TGTGCCAGCAGCTTGCGGACAGGGGGGAATGAAAAACTGTTTTTT | CASSLRTGGNEKLFF | TRBJ1-4 | NA | TRBV5-8 | TRBD1
TGTGCCAGCAGCTCGACAGGGTCCCCCTACAATGAGCAGTTCTTC | CASSSTGSPYNEQFF | TRBJ2-1 | few | TRBV7-2 | TRBD1
TGTGCCAGCAGTTACTCGACGGAGGCGCGCTACGAGCAGTACTTC | CASSYSTEARYEQYF | TRBJ2-7 | NA | TRBV6-5 | NA
TGCGCCAGCAGCCAACCCCGGACAGGGGGCGGGGAGCTGTTTTTT | CASSQPRTGGGELFF | TRBJ2-2 | NA | TRBV4-1 | TRBD1
TGTGCCAGCAGCTCGCGGACTAGCGGGATTGCAAATGAGCAGTTCTTC | CASSSRTSGIANEQFF | TRBJ2-1 | NA | TRBV9 | TRBD2
TGTGCCAGCAGCTTAGCGGGAGGGCAGCTCAATCAGCCCCAGCATTTT | CASSLAGGQLNQPQHF | TRBJ1-5 | NA | TRBV7-2 | NA
TGCGCCAGCAGCCACCCTTCGGGGGGAGGGCCGTCGGGCACAGATACGCAGTATTTT | CASSHPSGGGPSGTDTQYF | TRBJ2-3 | NA | TRBV5-1 | TRBD2
TGTGCCAGCTGCCCTATGAGGGGGGAAAAACTGTTTTTT | CASCPMRGEKLFF | TRBJ1-4 | NA | TRBV2 | NA
TGCGCCAGCAGCTTGGCAGGGGGCCAGCCCCAGCATTTT | CASSLAGGQPQHF | TRBJ1-5 | NA | TRBV5-1 | TRBD1
TGTGCCACCAGCGAGTCTTACAGCGTAACAGGGGACGAGCAGTACTTC | CATSESYSVTGDEQYF | TRBJ2-7 | NA | TRBV15 | TRBD1
TGTGCCAGCAGCTTCCAGGAGAACACTGAAGCTTTCTTT | CASSFQENTEAFF | TRBJ1-1 | once | TRBV7-9 | NA
TGTGCCAGCAGCGTACAGGGGTACGAGCAGTACTTC | CASSVQGYEQYF | TRBJ2-7 | NA | TRBV27 | TRBD1
TGTGCCAGCAGCGAGTCCCGGACTGAAGCTTTCTTT | CASSESRTEAFF | TRBJ1-1 | NA | TRBV9 | NA
TGTGCCATCAGCGACTCGGCGGGAGACTACAATGAGCAGTTCTTC | CAISDSAGDYNEQFF | TRBJ2-1 | few | TRBV10-3 | TRBD2
TGTGCCAGCAGTTTCTGGGAGGGTAATCAGCCCCAGCATTTT | CASSFWEGNQPQHF | TRBJ1-5 | NA | TRBV28 | NA
TGTGCCAGTAAGGGGTTGGAGGGTGATGGGGCCAACGTCCTGACTTTC | CASKGLEGDGANVLTF | TRBJ2-6 | few | TRBV19 | NA
TGTGCCAGCTCGCCGACAGGGTTCGGCACTGAAGCTTTCTTT | CASSPTGFGTEAFF | TRBJ1-1 | once | TRBV18 | TRBD1
TGTGCCAGCTCCGGACTAGCGGACAATGAGCAGTTCTTC | CASSGLADNEQFF | TRBJ2-1 | once | TRBV9 | TRBD2
TGTGCCAGCAGCTTGAGGCCAGGGAATAATTCACCCCTCCACTTT | CASSLRPGNNSPLHF | TRBJ1-6 | few | TRBV5-8 | NA
TGCGCCAGCAGCCAAAGACAGGGGTCCTACGAGCAGTACTTC | CASSQRQGSYEQYF | TRBJ2-7 | NA | TRBV4-3 | TRBD1
TGCGCCAGCAGCCAGGTTACAGGTTTGAACACTGAAGCTTTCTTT | CASSQVTGLNTEAFF | TRBJ1-1 | NA | TRBV4-1 | NA
TGTGCCAGCAGCCAATTCGGGGGTCGGACCGGGGAGCTGTTTTTT | CASSQFGGRTGELFF | TRBJ2-2 | once | TRBV11-3 | NA
TGCGCCAGCAGCCAAGGCCCAGGTTTGAACACTGAAGCTTTCTTT | CASSQGPGLNTEAFF | TRBJ1-1 | NA | TRBV4-1 | NA
TGCGCCAGCAGCCCGGAAGGGGCCGGGGAGCTGTTTTTT | CASSPEGAGELFF | TRBJ2-2 | NA | TRBV5-1 | NA
TGTGCCAGCACTTTATCGACAGGGGGCTATAGTGAAGCTTTCTTT | CASTLSTGGYSEAFF | TRBJ1-1 | once | TRBV27 | TRBD1
TGTGCCAGCAGCCCAGTGACTAGCCCCTACAATGAGCAGTTCTTC | CASSPVTSPYNEQFF | TRBJ2-1 | NA | TRBV11-2 | TRBD2
TGTGCCAGCAGGCCGGATAGTACAGGGGGTATCACAGATACGCAGTATTTT | CASRPDSTGGITDTQYF | TRBJ2-3 | NA | TRBV7-9 | TRBD1
TGTGCCAGCAGTTCCTCCCTGACAGGGCTGGAAGAGCAGTACTTC | CASSSSLTGLEEQYF | TRBJ2-7 | NA | TRBV28 | TRBD1